This T cell receptor beta chain was recovered during a study of graft-versus-host responses after intestinal transplantation (dated by TCRdb to about 2021). Some background on the complete study: Multivisceral, liver-intestinal, or isolated intestinal transplants were received by the recipients. Samples from three later patients were sequenced in-house on an Illumina MiSeq with MiXCR processing rather than by the commercial service. To identify alloreactive clones, pre-transplant mixed lymphocyte reaction products were sequenced and then compared with unstimulated pre-transplant donor and recipient T cells. A peak of at least 4% donor T cells among recipient peripheral blood mononuclear cells was the definition used for donor T cell macrochimerism. Every recipient was given anti-thymocyte globulin induction, then maintenance tacrolimus and steroids for 3 to 4 years. Graft-versus-host and host-versus-graft alloreactive T cell clones were tracked in the graft, circulation and bone marrow after intestinal transplantation using bulk TCR-beta CDR3 sequencing. A cohort of more than 20 intestinal transplant recipients, including one retransplant, was enrolled, and 3 patients lacking pretransplant specimens were excluded. Overall study results and their limits: In the allografts of patients with donor T cell macrochimerism, GvH to HvG T cell clonal ratios were high. Early after transplant, peak levels of circulating GvH clones were associated with declines in HvG clones. GvH clones were detected in recipient bone marrow, and some appeared earlier in ileal mucosa or blood, consistent with an intestinal mucosal origin. The conclusions were limited by the relatively low number and heterogeneity of the intestinal transplant patients.

About this clone itself: The specificity of this receptor is unknown. The record has no base qualities; no much larger clone is one base away.

The library was generated by the immunoSEQ multiplex PCR assay. For most patients, genomic DNA was isolated with the Qiagen DNeasy Blood and Tissue Kit and sent frozen to Adaptive Biotechnologies for TCR sequencing. For most patients, high-throughput TCR-beta CDR3 sequencing of genomic DNA was performed by Adaptive Biotechnologies. Turning to the authors' computational methods: Adaptive's ImmunoSEQ software supplied the TCR sequencing data for 18 patients, while MiXCR and VDJtools were used to process three other patients. CD4 versus CD8 sorting errors were corrected by removing sequences found in both subsets at a frequency ratio below 5:1. CDR3 nucleotide sequences shared by donor and recipient were removed because the origin of these sequences could not be assigned. To be classed as alloreactive, a clone needed at least 2-fold expansion over unstimulated cells and a minimum CFSE-low frequency of 0.002% (template counts) or 0.001% (read counts). Mappable clones were those detected in sequenced pre-transplant spleen, lymph node, or MLR CFSE-low populations of the donor or recipient. The cumulative frequency of alloreactive clones was calculated as a percentage of all sequences, weighted by copy number. Here the immuneACCESS table is served through TCRdb, limited to in-frame sequences with V and J called. Missing clones are a known gap in these copies; in checked studies unresolved V genes cover under half, and the rest lacks a known reason. The DNA gave D and trimming, while V, J and clone size come from that table. The sample has 55,000 to 85,000 clones on record, more than 70% of them singletons. Of the sample, roughly 2.6% is held by the ten largest clones.

CDR1 and CDR2 were assigned from the germline V gene (reference sequence) as MNHEY and SMNVEV. The germline ends are 10 bases apart after V is trimmed by 6 bases and J by 4 bases. From cysteine to phenylalanine, the CDR3 is 12 amino acids long. Here the CDR3 DNA is all that survives: 36 bases in frame from base 1. The sample's time point label is to be understood as: cells obtained before transplantation from donor or recipient. CD3+CD4+ and CD3+CD8+ populations were FACS-sorted from unstimulated pre-transplant donor and recipient cells taken from spleen or lymph nodes. This receptor was obtained from a human donor who received an intestinal transplant. The chain is made from TRBV27 and TRBJ2-7, and TRBD2 may be the D gene, going by 6 matching bases. The specimen comprised unstimulated CD8+ T cells sorted from spleen or lymph node cells, sampled before intestinal transplant. The encoded CDR3 is CASRGTLYEQYF. The DNA sequence is TGTGCCAGCAGGGGGACTCTTTACGAGCAGTACTTC.